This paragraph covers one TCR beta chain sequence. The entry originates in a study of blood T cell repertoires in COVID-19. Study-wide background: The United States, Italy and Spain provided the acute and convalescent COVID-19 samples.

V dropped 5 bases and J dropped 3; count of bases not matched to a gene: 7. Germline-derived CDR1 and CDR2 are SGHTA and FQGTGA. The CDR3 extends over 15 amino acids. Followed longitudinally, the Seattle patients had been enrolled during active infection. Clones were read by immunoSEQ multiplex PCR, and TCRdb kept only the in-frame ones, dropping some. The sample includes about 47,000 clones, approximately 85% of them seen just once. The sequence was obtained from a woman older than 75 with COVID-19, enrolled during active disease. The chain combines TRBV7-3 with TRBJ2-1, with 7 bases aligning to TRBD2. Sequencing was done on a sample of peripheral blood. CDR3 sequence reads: CASSPRTSDYNEQFF. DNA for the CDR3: TGTGCCAGCAGCCCAAGAACTAGCGACTACAATGAGCAGTTCTTC.